This T cell receptor (beta chain) was obtained from a study of blood T cell repertoires in COVID-19. Study overall: COVID-19 samples from acute and convalescent phases originated in the United States, Italy and Spain.

Authors' analysis steps: Amplification of reference gene primers provided the estimated nucleated cell counts. Clones were sequenced by immunoSEQ multiplex PCR, and TCRdb holds only the in-frame ones, with some missing. The DNA gave D and trimming, while V, J and clone size come from that table. The repertoire consists of some 250,000 clones, with under 90% occurring once and the leading ten covering 4.2%. The trim removed 5 bases at V and 2 bases at J, leaving 10 bases unmatched. This CDR3 has 16 amino acids. Germline CDR1 is PRHDT and CDR2 is FYEKMQ (reference sequence). This chain links TRBV13 with TRBJ1-2, with 8 bases that match TRBD1. This receptor was identified in a man aged 55 to 70 with acute or convalescent COVID-19. Sample: peripheral blood. For the CDR3, the DNA is TGTGCCAGCAGCCCAGGAGTAGGGACAGGAAACTATGGCTACACCTTC. Translating gives CASSPGVGTGNYGYTF.